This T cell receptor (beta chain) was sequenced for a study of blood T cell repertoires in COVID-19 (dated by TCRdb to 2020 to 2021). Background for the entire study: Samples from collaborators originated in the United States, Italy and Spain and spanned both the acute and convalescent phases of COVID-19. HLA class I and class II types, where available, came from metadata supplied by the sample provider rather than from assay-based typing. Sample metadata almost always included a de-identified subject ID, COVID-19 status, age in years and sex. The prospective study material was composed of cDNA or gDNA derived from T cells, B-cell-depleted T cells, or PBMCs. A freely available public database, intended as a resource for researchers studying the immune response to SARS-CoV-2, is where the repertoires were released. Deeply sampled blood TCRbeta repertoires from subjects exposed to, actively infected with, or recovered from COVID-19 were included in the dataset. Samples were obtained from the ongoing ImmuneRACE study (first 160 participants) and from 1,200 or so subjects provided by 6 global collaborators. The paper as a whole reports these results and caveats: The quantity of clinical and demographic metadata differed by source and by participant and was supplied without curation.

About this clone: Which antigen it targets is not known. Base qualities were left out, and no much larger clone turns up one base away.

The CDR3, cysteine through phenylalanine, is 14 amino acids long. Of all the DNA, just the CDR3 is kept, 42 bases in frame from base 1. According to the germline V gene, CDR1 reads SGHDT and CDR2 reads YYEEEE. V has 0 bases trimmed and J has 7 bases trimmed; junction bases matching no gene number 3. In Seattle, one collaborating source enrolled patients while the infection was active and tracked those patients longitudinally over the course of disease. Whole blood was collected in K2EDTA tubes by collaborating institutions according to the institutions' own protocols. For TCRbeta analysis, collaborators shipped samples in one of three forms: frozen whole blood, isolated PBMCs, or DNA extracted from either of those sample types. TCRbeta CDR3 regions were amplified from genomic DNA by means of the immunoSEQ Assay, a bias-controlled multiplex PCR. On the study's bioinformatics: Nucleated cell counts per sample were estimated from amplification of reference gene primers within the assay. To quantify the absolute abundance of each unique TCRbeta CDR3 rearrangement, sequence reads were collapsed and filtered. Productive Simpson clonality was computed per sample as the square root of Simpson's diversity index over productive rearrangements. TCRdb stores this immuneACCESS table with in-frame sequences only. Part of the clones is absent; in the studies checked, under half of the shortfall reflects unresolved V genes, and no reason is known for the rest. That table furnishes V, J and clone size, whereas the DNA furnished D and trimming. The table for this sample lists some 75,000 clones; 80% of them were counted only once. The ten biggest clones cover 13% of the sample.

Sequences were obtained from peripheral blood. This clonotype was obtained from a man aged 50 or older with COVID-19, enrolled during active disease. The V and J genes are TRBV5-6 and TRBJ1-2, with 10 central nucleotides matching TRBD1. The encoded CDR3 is CASSLGQGASGYTF. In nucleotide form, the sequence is TGTGCCAGCAGCTTGGGACAGGGGGCATCTGGCTACACCTTC. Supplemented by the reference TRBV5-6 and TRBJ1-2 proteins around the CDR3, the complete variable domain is DAGVTQSPTHLIKTRGQQVTLRCSPKSGHDTVSWYQQALGQGPQFIFQYYEEEERQRGNFPDRFSGHQFPNYSSELNVNALLLGDSALYLCASSLGQGASGYTFGSGTRLTVV.